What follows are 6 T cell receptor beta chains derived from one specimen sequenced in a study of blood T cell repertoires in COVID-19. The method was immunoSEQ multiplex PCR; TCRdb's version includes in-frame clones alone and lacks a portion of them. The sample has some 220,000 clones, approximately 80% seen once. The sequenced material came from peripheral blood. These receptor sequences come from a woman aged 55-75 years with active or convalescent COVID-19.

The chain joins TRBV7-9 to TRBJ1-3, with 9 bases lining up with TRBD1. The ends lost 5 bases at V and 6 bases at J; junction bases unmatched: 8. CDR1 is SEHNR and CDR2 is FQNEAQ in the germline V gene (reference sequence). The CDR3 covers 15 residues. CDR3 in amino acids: CASSPRTGGENTIYF. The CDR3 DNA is TGTGCCAGCAGCCCTCGAACAGGGGGCGAAAACACCATATATTTT. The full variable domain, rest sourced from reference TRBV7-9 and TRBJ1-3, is DTGVSQNPRHKITKRGQNVTFRCDPISEHNRLYWYRQTLGQGPEFLTYFQNEAQLEKSRLLSDRFSAERPKGSFSTLEIQRTEQGDSAMYLCASSPRTGGENTIYFGEGSWLTVV.

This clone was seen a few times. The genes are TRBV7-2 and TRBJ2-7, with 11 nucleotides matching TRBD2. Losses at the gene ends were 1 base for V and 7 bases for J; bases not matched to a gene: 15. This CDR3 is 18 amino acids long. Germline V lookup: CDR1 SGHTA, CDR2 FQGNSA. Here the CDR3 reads CASSLDQLGSGRAREQYF. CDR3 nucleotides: TGTGCCAGCAGCTTAGACCAGTTGGGTAGCGGGAGGGCCCGGGAGCAGTACTTC.

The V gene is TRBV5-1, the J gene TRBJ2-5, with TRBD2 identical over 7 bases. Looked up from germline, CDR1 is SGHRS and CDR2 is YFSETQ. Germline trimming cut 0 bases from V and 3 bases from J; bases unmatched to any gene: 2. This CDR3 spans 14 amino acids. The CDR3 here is CASSLARGEETQYF. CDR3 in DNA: TGCGCCAGCAGCTTGGCCCGGGGGGAAGAGACCCAGTACTTC.

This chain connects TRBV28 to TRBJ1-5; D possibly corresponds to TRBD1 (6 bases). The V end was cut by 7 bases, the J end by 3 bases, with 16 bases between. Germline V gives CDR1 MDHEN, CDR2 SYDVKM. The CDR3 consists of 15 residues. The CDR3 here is CASTQSGGNNQPQHF. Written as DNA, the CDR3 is TGTGCCAGCACCCAGTCGGGGGGCAACAATCAGCCCCAGCATTTT.

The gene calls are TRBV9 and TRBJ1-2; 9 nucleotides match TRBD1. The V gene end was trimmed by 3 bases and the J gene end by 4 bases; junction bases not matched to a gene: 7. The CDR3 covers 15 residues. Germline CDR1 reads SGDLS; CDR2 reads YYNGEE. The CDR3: CASSAGTGSGYGYTF. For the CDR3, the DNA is TGTGCCAGCAGCGCCGGGACAGGGTCGGGCTATGGCTACACCTTC.

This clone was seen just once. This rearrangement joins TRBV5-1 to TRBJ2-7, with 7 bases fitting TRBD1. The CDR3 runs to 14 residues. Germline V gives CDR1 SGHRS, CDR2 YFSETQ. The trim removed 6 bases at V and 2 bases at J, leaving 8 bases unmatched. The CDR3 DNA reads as TGCGCCAGCACGTCTGGACAGGAAACCTACGAGCAGTACTTC. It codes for CASTSGQETYEQYF. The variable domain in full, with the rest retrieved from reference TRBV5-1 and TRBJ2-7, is KAGVTQTPRYLIKTRGQQVTLSCSPISGHRSVSWYQQTPGQGLQFLFEYFSETQRNKGNFPGRFSGRQFSNSRSEMNVSTLELGDSALYLCASTSGQETYEQYFGPGTRLTVT.